The subject of this entry is one T cell receptor (beta chain). This clone was seen a few times. Its antigen remains undetermined. One base away there is no much larger clone; base qualities are not given. The junction shows trimming of 6 bases on V and 8 bases on J, plus 14 bases between the germline ends. Spanning cysteine to phenylalanine, the CDR3 consists of 13 amino acids. The read is trimmed to its CDR3 DNA, 39 bases read in frame from base 1. For CDR1 and CDR2, the germline V gene lists MDHEN and SYDVKM. This entry comes from a study of sequential checkpoint blockade in melanoma (dated by TCRdb to the late 2010s). The study in broad terms: Using 1:1 randomization, the trial assigned patients either to first-line nivolumab followed by ipilimumab (arm A) or to ipilimumab followed by nivolumab (arm B). DNA from 75 to 100 melanoma tumor samples collected before treatment underwent TCRbeta immunosequencing. Approximately 80% of the matched tumor biopsy pairs taken before and after treatment were from the same lesion. Both trial sequences were followed by maintenance nivolumab. For 20 to 25 patients, matched tumor biopsies were obtained before treatment and at week 13, following single-agent nivolumab (arm A) or ipilimumab (arm B). Study-wide conclusions, independent of this receptor: Patients whose tumor T-cell fraction and clonality increased by week 13 were about 30 times more likely to achieve clinical benefit. Larger, independent patient cohorts are needed to validate the response-prediction model that combines TCR metrics and mutation burden. Small sample sizes and reduced statistical power limited the within-arm analyses of tumor T-cell fraction. Tumor T-cell fraction and clonality correlated with PD-L1 staining and CD8+ T-cell counts but not with mutational load. Among patients in the nivolumab-first arm (arm A), tumor TIL clonality before treatment was associated with response (P = .04).

TCRbeta CDR3 regions were immunosequenced from genomic DNA with the immunoSEQ Assay. Before high-throughput sequencing, the genomic DNA was amplified using bias-controlled multiplex PCR. The source study handled its data this way. To quantify the absolute abundance of each unique TCRbeta CDR3 region, the sequences were collapsed and filtered. Clonality, defined as 1 minus Pielou's evenness, was calculated using only productive rearrangements. To compute tumor T-cell fraction, TCRbeta template counts were normalized to usable DNA, with usable DNA estimated from several housekeeping genes. A previously published method was used to identify clones with significantly greater frequencies in on-treatment samples than in baseline samples. In TCRdb, the immuneACCESS table is reduced to in-frame sequences with V and J assigned. These tables do not hold every clone; where another copy was compared, an unresolved V gene accounts for under half, and the others remain unexplained. V and J calls and clone size are copied from that table; D and trimming were computed from the DNA. This sample has some 3,000 clones in its table, and around 21% of those were observed once. 8% to 10% of the sample belongs to the ten largest clones.

The treatment or condition label, as the study defines it: randomized to nivolumab then ipilimumab (arm A) or the reverse (arm B). Prior DNA-damaging chemotherapy had not been received by any trial patient. CheckMate 064, a randomized, open-label phase II trial of sequential checkpoint blockade, was the source of the samples, all of which came from patients with melanoma. Genomic DNA from formalin-fixed paraffin-embedded (FFPE) tissue samples served as the input for tumor TCR sequencing. The TCR was taken from a human donor with melanoma. The material was tumor tissue (inferred from file names), obtained from a patient given nivolumab and ipilimumab in sequence. In this chain, TRBV28 is recombined with TRBJ2-4; TRBD1 is a weak D gene call, 8 bases matching. The DNA reads TGTGCCAGCAGACAAACAGGGGGGGACATTCAGTACTTC. Its protein product is CASRQTGGDIQYF.